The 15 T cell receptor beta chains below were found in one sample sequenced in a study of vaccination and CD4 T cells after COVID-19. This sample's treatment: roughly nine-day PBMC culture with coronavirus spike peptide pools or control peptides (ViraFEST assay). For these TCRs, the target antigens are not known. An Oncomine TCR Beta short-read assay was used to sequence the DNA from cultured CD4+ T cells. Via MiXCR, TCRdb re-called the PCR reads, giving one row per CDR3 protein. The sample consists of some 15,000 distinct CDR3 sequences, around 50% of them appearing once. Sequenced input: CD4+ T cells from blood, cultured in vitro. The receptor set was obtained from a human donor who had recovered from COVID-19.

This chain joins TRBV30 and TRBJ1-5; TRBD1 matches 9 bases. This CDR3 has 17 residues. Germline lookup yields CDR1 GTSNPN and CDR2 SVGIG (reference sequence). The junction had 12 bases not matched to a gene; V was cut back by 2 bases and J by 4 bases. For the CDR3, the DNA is TGTGCCTGGAGTCTCCGACGCGGACAGGGGAGAAATCAGCCCCAGCATTTT. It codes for CAWSLRRGQGRNQPQHF.

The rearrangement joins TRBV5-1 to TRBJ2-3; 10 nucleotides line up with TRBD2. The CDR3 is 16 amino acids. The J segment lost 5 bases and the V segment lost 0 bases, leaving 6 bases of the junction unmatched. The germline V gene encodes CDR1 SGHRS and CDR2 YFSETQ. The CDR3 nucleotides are TGCGCCAGCAGCTTGGTAGCGGGGGGTGGTGGAGATACGCAGTATTTT. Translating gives CASSLVAGGGGDTQYF.

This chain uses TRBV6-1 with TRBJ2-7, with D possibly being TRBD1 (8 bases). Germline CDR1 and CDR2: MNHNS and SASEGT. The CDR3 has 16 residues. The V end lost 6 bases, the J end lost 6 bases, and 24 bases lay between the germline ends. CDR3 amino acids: CASRRDRGGLGFEQYF. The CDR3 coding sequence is TGTGCCAGCAGAAGAGACAGGGGAGGGCTGGGGTTCGAGCAGTACTTC.

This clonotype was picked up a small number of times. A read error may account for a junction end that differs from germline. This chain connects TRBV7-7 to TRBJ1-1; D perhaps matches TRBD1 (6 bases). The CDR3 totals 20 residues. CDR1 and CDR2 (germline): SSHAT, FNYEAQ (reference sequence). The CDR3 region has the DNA TGTGCTAGCAGCTTAAATTCGTCTAAATGCAGGGGAGTAAGGGACACTGAAGCTTTCTTT. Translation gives CASSLNSSKCRGVRDTEAFF. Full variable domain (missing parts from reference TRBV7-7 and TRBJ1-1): GAGVSQSPRYKVTKRGQDVTLRCDPISSHATLYWYQQALGQGPEFLTYFNYEAQPDKSGLPSDRFSAERPEGSISTLTIQRTEQRDSAMYRCASSLNSSKCRGVRDTEAFFGQGTRLTVV.

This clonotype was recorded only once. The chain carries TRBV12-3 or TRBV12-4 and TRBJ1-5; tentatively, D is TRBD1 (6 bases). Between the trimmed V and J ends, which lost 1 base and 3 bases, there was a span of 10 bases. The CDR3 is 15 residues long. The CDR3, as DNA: TGTGCCAGCAGTTTAGACAGGGCGCCCAATCAGCCCCAGCATTTT. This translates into CASSLDRAPNQPQHF.

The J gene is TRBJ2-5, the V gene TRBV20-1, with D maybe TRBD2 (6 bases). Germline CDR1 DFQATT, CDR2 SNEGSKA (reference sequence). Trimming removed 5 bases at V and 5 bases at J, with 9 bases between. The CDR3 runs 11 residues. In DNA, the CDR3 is TGCAGTGCTTCGGAGGGGGAGACCCAGTACTTC. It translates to CSASEGETQYF.

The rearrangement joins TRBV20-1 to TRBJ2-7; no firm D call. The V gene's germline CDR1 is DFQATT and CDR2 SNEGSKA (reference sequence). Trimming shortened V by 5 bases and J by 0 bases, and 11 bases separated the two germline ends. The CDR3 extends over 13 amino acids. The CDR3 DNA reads TGCAGTGCTCACCCATACAGCTCCTACGAGCAGTACTTC. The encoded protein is CSAHPYSSYEQYF.

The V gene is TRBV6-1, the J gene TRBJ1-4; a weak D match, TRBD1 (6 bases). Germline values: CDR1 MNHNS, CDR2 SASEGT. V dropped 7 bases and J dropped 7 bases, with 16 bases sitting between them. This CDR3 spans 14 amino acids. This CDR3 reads CASTGGGLGEKLFF. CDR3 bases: TGTGCCAGCACGGGGGGGGGCCTTGGTGAAAAACTGTTTTTT.

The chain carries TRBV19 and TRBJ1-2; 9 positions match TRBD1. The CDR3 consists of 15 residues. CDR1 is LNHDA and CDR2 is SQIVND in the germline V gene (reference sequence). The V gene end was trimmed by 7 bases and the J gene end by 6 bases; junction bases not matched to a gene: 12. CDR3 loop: CASTLTEGQGHGYTF. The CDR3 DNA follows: TGTGCCAGTACTCTGACGGAGGGACAGGGACATGGCTACACCTTC.

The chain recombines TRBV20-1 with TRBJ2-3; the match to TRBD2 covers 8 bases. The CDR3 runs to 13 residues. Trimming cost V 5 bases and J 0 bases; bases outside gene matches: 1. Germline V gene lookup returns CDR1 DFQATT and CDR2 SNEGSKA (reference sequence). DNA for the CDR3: TGCAGTGCTGGGACTAGTAGCACAGATACGCAGTATTTT. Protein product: CSAGTSSTDTQYF.

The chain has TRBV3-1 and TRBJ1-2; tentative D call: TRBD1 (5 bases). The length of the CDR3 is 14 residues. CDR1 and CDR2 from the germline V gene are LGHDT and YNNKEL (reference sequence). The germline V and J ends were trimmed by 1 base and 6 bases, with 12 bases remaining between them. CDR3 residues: CASSQGREVHGYTF. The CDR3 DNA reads TGTGCCAGCAGCCAAGGCAGGGAAGTGCATGGCTACACCTTC. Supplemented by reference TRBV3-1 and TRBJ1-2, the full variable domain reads DTAVSQTPKYLVTQMGNDKSIKCEQNLGHDTMYWYKQDSKKFLKIMFSYNNKELIINETVPNRFSPKSPDKAHLNLHINSLELGDSAVYFCASSQGREVHGYTFGSGTRLTVV.

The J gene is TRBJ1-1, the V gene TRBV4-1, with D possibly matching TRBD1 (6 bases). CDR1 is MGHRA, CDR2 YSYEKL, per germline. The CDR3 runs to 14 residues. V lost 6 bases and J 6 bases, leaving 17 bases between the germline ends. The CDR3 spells CASRPPGVRAEAFF. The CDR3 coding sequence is TGCGCCAGCAGGCCGCCAGGGGTGAGAGCTGAAGCTTTCTTT.

Here the CDR3 DNA reads TGTGCCAGCCACGTCTTCGGGGTGAGCTCCTACGAGCAGTACTTC. Its protein product is CASHVFGVSSYEQYF. The chain uses TRBV7-2 and TRBJ2-7; possible D gene TRBD2, 5 bases. V was cut by 8 bases and J by 0 bases, with 17 bases left in between. There are 15 residues in the CDR3. Germline-derived CDR1 and CDR2 are SGHTA and FQGNSA.

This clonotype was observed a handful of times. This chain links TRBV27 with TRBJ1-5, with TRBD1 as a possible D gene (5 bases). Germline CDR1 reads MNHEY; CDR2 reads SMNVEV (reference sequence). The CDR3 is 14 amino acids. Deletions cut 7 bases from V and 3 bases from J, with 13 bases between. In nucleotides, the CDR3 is TGTGCCAGCAAAGGGACCGTCGACAATCAGCCCCAGCATTTT. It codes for CASKGTVDNQPQHF.

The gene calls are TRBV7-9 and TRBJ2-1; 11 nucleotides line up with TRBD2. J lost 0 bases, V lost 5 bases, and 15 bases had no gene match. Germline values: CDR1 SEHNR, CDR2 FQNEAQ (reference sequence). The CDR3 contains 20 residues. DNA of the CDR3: TGTGCCAGCAGCCCACAAGTGACTAGCGGGATCATTTTCTCCTACAATGAGCAGTTCTTC. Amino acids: CASSPQVTSGIIFSYNEQFF.